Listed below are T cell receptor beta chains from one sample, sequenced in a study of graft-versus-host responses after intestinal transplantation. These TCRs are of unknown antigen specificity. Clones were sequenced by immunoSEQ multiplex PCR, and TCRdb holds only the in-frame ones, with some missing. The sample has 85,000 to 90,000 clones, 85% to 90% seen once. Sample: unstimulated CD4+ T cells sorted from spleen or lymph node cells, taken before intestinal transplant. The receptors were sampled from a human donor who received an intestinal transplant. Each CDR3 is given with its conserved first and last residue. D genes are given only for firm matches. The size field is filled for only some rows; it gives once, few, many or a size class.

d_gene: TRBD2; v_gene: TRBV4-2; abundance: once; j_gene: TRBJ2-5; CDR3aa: CASSQEPGLAGGLETQYF; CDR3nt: TGTGCCAGCAGCCAAGAACCGGGACTAGCGGGGGGGCTAGAGACCCAGTACTTC
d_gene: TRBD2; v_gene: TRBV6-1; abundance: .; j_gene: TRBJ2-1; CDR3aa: CAMQLAGGRNEQFF; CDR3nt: TGTGCCATGCAACTAGCGGGGGGGCGCAATGAGCAGTTCTTC
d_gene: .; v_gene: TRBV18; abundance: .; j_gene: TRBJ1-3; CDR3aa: CASSGTRLSGNTIYF; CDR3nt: TGTGCCAGCTCGGGGACTCGCCTCTCTGGAAACACCATATATTTT
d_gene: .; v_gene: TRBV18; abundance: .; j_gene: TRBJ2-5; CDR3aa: CASSPSGQQETQYF; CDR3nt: TGTGCCAGCTCACCGAGCGGGCAACAAGAGACCCAGTACTTC
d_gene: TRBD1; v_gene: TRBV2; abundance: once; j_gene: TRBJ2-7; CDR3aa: CASRVQGHQYEQYF; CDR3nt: TGTGCCAGCAGAGTACAGGGGCACCAATACGAGCAGTACTTC
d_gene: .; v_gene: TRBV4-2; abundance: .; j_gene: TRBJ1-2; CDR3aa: CASSQFAGAGYGYTF; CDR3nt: TGTGCCAGCAGCCAGTTTGCGGGGGCTGGCTATGGCTACACCTTC
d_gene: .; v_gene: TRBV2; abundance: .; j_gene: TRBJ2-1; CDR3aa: CARRGNEQFF; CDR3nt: TGTGCCAGAAGGGGCAATGAGCAGTTCTTC
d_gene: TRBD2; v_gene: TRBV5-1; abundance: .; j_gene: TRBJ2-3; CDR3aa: CASSLVPGLAFSDTQYF; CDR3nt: TGCGCCAGCAGCTTGGTTCCGGGACTAGCTTTTTCAGATACGCAGTATTTT
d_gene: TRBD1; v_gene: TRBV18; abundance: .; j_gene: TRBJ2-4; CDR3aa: CASSGDRAGIQYF; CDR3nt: TGTGCCAGCTCAGGCGACAGGGCGGGCATTCAGTACTTC
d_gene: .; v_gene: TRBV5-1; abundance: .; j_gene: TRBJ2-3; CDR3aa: CASSLDGAYTDTQYF; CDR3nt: TGCGCCAGCAGCTTGGATGGGGCTTACACAGATACGCAGTATTTT
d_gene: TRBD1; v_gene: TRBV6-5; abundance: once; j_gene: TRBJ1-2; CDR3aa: CASSPRRDRGHGYTF; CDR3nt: TGTGCCAGCAGTCCTCGCCGGGACAGGGGGCATGGCTACACCTTC
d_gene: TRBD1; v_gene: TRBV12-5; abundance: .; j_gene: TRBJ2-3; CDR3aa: CASGTPLRTGGLDTQYF; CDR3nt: TGTGCTAGTGGGACCCCACTACGGACAGGGGGGCTTGATACGCAGTATTTT
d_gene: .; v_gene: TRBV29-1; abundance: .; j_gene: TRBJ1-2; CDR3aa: CSVEEGHRVGYGYTF; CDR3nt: TGCAGCGTTGAAGAGGGCCACAGGGTTGGTTATGGCTACACCTTC
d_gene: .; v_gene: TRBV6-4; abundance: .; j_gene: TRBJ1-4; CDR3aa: CASSVGRVWSATNEKLFF; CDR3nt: TGTGCCAGCAGTGTCGGCAGGGTTTGGTCTGCAACTAATGAAAAACTGTTTTTT
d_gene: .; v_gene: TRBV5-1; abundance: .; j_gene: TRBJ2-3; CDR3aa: CASSLGAPTDTQYF; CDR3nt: TGCGCCAGCAGCTTGGGCGCGCCCACAGATACGCAGTATTTT
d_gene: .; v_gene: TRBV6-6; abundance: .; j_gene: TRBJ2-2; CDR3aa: CASSYNQDTGELFF; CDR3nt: TGTGCCAGCAGTTACAACCAGGACACCGGGGAGCTGTTTTTT
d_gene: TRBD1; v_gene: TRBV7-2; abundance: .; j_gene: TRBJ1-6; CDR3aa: CASSADRGVSPLHF; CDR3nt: TGTGCCAGCAGCGCCGACAGGGGAGTCTCACCCCTCCACTTT
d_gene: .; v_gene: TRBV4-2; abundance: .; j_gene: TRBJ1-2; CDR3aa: CASSQDKNRFHYTF; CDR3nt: TGTGCCAGCAGCCAAGATAAAAACAGGTTCCACTACACCTTC
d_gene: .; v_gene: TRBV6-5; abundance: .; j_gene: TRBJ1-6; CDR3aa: CASSYSLRGASSPLHF; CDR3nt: TGTGCCAGCAGTTACTCGTTACGGGGAGCGTCGTCACCCCTCCACTTT
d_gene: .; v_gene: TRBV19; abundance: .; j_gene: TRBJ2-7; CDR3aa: CASSAEGVTNEQYF; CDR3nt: TGTGCCAGTAGTGCCGAGGGGGTAACCAACGAGCAGTACTTC
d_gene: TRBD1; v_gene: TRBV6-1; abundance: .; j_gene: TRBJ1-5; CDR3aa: CASRTDRAGQPQHF; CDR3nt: TGTGCCAGCAGAACGGACAGGGCAGGTCAGCCCCAGCATTTT
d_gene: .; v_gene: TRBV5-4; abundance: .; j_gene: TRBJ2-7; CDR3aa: CASSLGGRPGEQYF; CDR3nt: TGTGCCAGCAGCTTGGGGGGGCGTCCGGGGGAGCAGTACTTC
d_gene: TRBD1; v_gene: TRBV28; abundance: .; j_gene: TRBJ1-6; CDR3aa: CASSLQGAASPLHF; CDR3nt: TGTGCCAGCAGTTTACAGGGGGCCGCATCACCCCTCCACTTT
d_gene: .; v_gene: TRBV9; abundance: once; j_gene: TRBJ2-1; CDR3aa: CASSPNRIYNEQFF; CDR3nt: TGTGCCAGCAGCCCTAACCGTATTTACAATGAGCAGTTCTTC
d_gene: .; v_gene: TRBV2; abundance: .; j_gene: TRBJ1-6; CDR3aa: CAGTGGAPKPLHF; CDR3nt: TGTGCCGGAACGGGGGGGGCCCCTAAGCCCCTCCACTTT
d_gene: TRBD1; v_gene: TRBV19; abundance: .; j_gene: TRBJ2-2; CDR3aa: CASSPGDSTGELFF; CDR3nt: TGTGCCAGTAGTCCCGGGGACAGCACCGGGGAGCTGTTTTTT
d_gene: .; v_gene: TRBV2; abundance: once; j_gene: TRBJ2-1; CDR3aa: CASSVGAGITTNEQFF; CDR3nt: TGTGCCAGCAGTGTCGGGGCGGGGATAACCACCAATGAGCAGTTCTTC
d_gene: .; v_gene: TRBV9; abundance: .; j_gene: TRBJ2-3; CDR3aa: CASSVGLVPDTQYF; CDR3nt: TGTGCCAGCAGCGTAGGCCTAGTGCCGGATACGCAGTATTTT
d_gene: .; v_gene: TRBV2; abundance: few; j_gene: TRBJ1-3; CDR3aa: CASSAYIGNGNTIYF; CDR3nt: TGTGCCAGCAGTGCCTATATTGGTAACGGAAACACCATATATTTT
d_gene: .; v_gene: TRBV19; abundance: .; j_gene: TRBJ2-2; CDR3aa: CASRGLLHTGELFF; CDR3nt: TGTGCCAGTCGGGGACTCCTCCACACCGGGGAGCTGTTTTTT
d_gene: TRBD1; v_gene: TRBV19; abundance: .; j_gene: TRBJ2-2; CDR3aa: CASSISRTGRSGELFF; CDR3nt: TGTGCCAGTAGTATATCACGGACAGGTCGGTCGGGGGAGCTGTTTTTT
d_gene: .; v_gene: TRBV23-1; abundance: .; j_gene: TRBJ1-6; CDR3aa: CASSHLTKPEGSPLHF; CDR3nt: TGCGCCAGCAGTCACTTGACCAAACCCGAGGGATCACCCCTCCACTTT
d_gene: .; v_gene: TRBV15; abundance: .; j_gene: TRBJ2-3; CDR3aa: CATREGASTDTQYF; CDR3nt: TGTGCCACCAGGGAGGGGGCCTCCACAGATACGCAGTATTTT
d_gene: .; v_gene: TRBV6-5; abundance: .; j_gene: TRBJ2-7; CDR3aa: CASSYARQGPYEQYF; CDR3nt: TGTGCCAGCAGTTACGCGCGTCAGGGTCCCTACGAGCAGTACTTC
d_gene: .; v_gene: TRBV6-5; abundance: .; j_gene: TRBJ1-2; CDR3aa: CASRAGYGYTF; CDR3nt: TGTGCCAGCAGGGCAGGGTATGGCTACACCTTC
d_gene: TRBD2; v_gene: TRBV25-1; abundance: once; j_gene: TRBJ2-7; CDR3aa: CASQPGGISSYEQYF; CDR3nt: TGTGCCAGCCAACCGGGGGGTATCAGCTCCTACGAGCAGTACTTC
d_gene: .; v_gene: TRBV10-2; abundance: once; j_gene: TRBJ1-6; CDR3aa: CASSEAASYNSPLHF; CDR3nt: TGCGCCAGCAGTGAGGCGGCTTCGTATAATTCACCCCTCCACTTT
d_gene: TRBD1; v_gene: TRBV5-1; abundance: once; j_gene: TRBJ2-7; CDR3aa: CASKSGTGPYEQYF; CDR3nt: TGCGCCAGCAAATCCGGGACAGGGCCCTACGAGCAGTACTTC
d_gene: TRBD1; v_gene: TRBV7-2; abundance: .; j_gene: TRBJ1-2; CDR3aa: CASSLEQGLGYTF; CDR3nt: TGTGCCAGCAGCTTAGAACAGGGGCTTGGCTACACCTTC
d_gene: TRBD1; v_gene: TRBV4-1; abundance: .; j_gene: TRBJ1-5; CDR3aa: CASSQTPQGNQPQHF; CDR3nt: TGCGCCAGCAGCCAAACTCCACAGGGGAATCAGCCCCAGCATTTT
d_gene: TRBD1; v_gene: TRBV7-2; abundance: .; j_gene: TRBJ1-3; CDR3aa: CASSETRDSGNTIYF; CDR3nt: TGTGCCAGCAGCGAGACCCGGGACAGTGGAAACACCATATATTTT
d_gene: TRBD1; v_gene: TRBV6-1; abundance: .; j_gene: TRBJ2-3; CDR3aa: CASSAQDRGGADTQYF; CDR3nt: TGTGCCAGCAGTGCCCAGGACAGGGGAGGTGCAGATACGCAGTATTTT
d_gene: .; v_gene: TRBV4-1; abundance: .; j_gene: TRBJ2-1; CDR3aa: CASSQGGGLGQANYNEQFF; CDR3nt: TGCGCCAGCAGCCAAGGAGGCGGGTTGGGCCAAGCCAACTACAATGAGCAGTTCTTC
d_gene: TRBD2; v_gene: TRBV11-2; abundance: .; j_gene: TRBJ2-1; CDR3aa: CASSLRTSGDSNEQFF; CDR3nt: TGTGCCAGCAGCTTAAGGACTAGCGGGGACTCCAATGAGCAGTTCTTC
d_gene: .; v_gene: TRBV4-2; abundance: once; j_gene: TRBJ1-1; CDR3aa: CASSQVKGDTEAFF; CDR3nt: TGTGCCAGCAGCCAAGTAAAGGGGGACACTGAAGCTTTCTTT
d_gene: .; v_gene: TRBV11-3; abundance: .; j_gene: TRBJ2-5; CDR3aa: CASSLGGPGGETQYF; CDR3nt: TGTGCCAGCAGCCTCGGGGGACCCGGTGGGGAGACCCAGTACTTC